This T cell receptor (beta chain) is drawn from a study of T cell responses to AZD1222 COVID-19 vaccine. Study observations and caveats: Clonal diversity was possibly underestimated, and the donors were mostly white British, with more females. Only five to seven AZD1222 recipients tested seropositive at baseline. Spike-specific TCR depth and breadth grew after two AZD1222 doses. Reportedly, nearly half the spike-specific TCRs target unmutated variant regions.

Germline lookup yields CDR1 SQVTM and CDR2 ANQGSEA. The V end was cut by 6 bases, the J end by 0 bases, with 9 bases between. The CDR3 has 13 amino acids. Produced via immunoSEQ multiplex PCR; TCRdb's table is partial and in-frame only. The sample consists of about 120,000 clones, roughly 90% of them appearing once. A note on this clone: Its antigen is still unknown.

The chain carries TRBV29-1 and TRBJ1-3, with D tentatively TRBD1 (5 bases). Sequencing was performed on peripheral blood, taken on day 0 of AZD1222 vaccination. This sequence was found in an adult in good health. The chain's CDR3 is CSVWTNSGNTIYF. As DNA, the CDR3 is TGCAGCGTGTGGACAAACTCTGGAAACACCATATATTTT.